Below, 21 T cell receptor beta chains from the same sample are listed, as sequenced in a study of T cell responses to AZD1222 COVID-19 vaccine. Repertoires were generated with immunoSEQ multiplex PCR, while TCRdb's copy carries only in-frame clones and drops some. The table has about 73,000 clones, 88% seen once. The sample in question was peripheral blood, obtained on day 0 of AZD1222 vaccination. Receptor source: an adult in good health.

The chain has TRBV7-9 and TRBJ1-1; maybe TRBD1 (5 bases). Germline assignment: CDR1 SEHNR and CDR2 FQNEAQ (reference sequence). Deletions cut 0 bases from V and 10 bases from J, with 12 bases between. The CDR3 runs to 13 residues. CDR3 sequence: CASSLARGSGAFF. The CDR3 DNA sequence: TGTGCCAGCAGCTTAGCGCGGGGGTCGGGAGCTTTCTTT. The variable domain in full, completed from reference TRBV7-9 and TRBJ1-1, reads DTGVSQNPRHKITKRGQNVTFRCDPISEHNRLYWYRQTLGQGPEFLTYFQNEAQLEKSRLLSDRFSAERPKGSFSTLEIQRTEQGDSAMYLCASSLARGSGAFFGQGTRLTVV.

The chain is built from TRBV6-1 and TRBJ1-5; maybe TRBD1 (6 bases). This CDR3 has 13 amino acids. Trimming removed 2 bases at V and 7 bases at J, with 9 bases between. Germline V gene sequence: CDR1 MNHNS, CDR2 SASEGT. CDR3 amino acids: CASSEQQGQPQHF. The CDR3 bases are TGTGCCAGCAGTGAACAACAGGGACAGCCCCAGCATTTT.

This chain joins TRBV7-9 and TRBJ1-4, with D possibly being TRBD1 (6 bases). This CDR3 contains 16 residues. V dropped 5 bases and J dropped 3 bases, with 16 bases sitting between them. Germline-derived CDR1 and CDR2 are SEHNR and FQNEAQ (reference sequence). CDR3 protein: CASSIPTQGPNEKLFF. In nucleotides, the CDR3 is TGTGCCAGCAGCATACCTACACAGGGCCCTAATGAAAAACTGTTTTTT.

This clone was seen only a few times. The gene calls are TRBV30 and TRBJ1-6; 7 nucleotides align to TRBD1. V lost 5 bases and J lost 6; bases outside the gene matches: 4. This CDR3 region has 13 residues. The germline CDR1 and CDR2 sequences are GTSNPN and SVGIG (reference sequence). DNA for the CDR3: TGTGCCTGGTCGGGACAGTCTAATTCACCCCTCCACTTT. Protein sequence: CAWSGQSNSPLHF.

The V gene is TRBV11-2, the J gene TRBJ1-5, with 7 positions matching TRBD1. CDR3 length equals 17 residues. CDR1 is SGHAT, CDR2 FQNNGV, per germline. Trimming at V came to 0 bases and at J to 6 bases, leaving 11 bases not matched to a gene. The CDR3 coding sequence is TGTGCCAGCAGCTTAGATCAGAGAGGGGGCGCAAGTCAGCCCCAGCATTTT. This sequence encodes CASSLDQRGGASQPQHF.

This CDR3 reads CASSGQAANTEAFF. The CDR3 DNA reads as TGTGCCAGCAGCGGGCAGGCAGCGAACACTGAAGCTTTCTTT. V is TRBV9 and J is TRBJ1-1, with D hard to call. The length of the CDR3 is 14 residues. Germline-derived CDR1 and CDR2 are SGDLS and YYNGEE. V lost 3 bases to trimming and J lost 1 base, with 10 bases between them.

The chain recombines TRBV6-2 or TRBV6-3 with TRBJ2-7; 7 bases agree with TRBD2. Per germline, CDR1 MNHEY and CDR2 SVGEGT. V dropped 2 bases and J dropped 4; count of bases not matched to a gene: 14. The CDR3 runs 17 residues. CDR3 bases: TGTGCCAGCAGTTACCGGAGAAGCGGGGTCGGGGATTACGAGCAGTACTTC. Protein sequence: CASSYRRSGVGDYEQYF.

This clone was picked up one time. V and J are TRBV11-2 and TRBJ2-7, with 10 bases lining up with TRBD2. Germline loops: CDR1 SGHAT, CDR2 FQNNGV. V gave up 5 bases and J gave up 0 bases; unmatched junction bases: 4. The CDR3 loop spans 15 amino acids. CDR3 sequence: CASSLASGGSYEQYF. The DNA for the CDR3 is TGTGCCAGCAGCCTGGCTAGCGGGGGCTCCTACGAGCAGTACTTC. The full variable domain, in which reference TRBV11-2 and TRBJ2-7 provide the parts outside the CDR3, is EAGVAQSPRYKIIEKRQSVAFWCNPISGHATLYWYQQILGQGPKLLIQFQNNGVVDDSQLPKDRFSAERLKGVDSTLKIQPAKLEDSAVYLCASSLASGGSYEQYFGPGTRLTVT.

The chain links TRBV5-4 to TRBJ1-2, with TRBD1 as a possible D gene (6 bases). From germline, CDR1 is SGHNT and CDR2 YYREEE (reference sequence). This CDR3 is 15 amino acids long. The V gene lost 0 bases and the J gene lost 3 bases, with 12 bases spanning the gap. In DNA, the CDR3 is TGTGCCAGCAGCTTGGCACAGGGCCCCTACTATGGCTACACCTTC. Protein sequence: CASSLAQGPYYGYTF.

The chain couples TRBV3-1 (or the pseudogene TRBV3-2) to TRBJ1-4; possible D gene TRBD1, 6 bases. Germline CDR1 is LGHDT and CDR2 is YNNKEL (reference sequence). The CDR3 loop spans 15 amino acids. The V gene lost 3 bases and the J gene lost 3 bases, with 11 bases spanning the gap. CDR3 sequence (DNA): TGTGCCAGCAGCCAGCAGGGGAAAGCTAATGAAAAACTGTTTTTT. As protein: CASSQQGKANEKLFF.

The count of this clone is one. This chain connects TRBV14 to TRBJ1-1, with unresolved D. The CDR3 has 13 amino acids. From germline, CDR1 is SGHDN and CDR2 FVKESK. V shed 7 bases and J shed 1 base, with 10 bases lying between them. The CDR3 reads CASTLYRNTEAFF. As DNA, the CDR3 is TGTGCCAGCACGCTCTACAGGAACACTGAAGCTTTCTTT.

The genes are TRBV5-1 and TRBJ2-7; no definite D call. Germline lookup yields CDR1 SGHRS and CDR2 YFSETQ. CDR3 length equals 14 residues. V was clipped by 4 bases and J by 5 bases, with 16 bases between them. CDR3 in amino acids: CASSPTGSTNEQYF. The CDR3 nucleotides are TGCGCCAGCAGCCCCACCGGGTCCACCAACGAGCAGTACTTC.

The V call is TRBV28, the J call TRBJ2-7, with D possibly being TRBD2 (7 bases). CDR3 length: 14 residues. CDR1 is MDHEN and CDR2 is SYDVKM in the germline V gene. V lost 7 bases and J 2 bases, leaving 15 bases between the germline ends. The CDR3 sequence is CASTRGGLAYEQYF. CDR3 DNA sequence: TGTGCCAGCACCAGGGGAGGACTAGCCTACGAGCAGTACTTC.

The V call is TRBV7-2, the J call TRBJ2-7; D remains unclear. Germline V gives CDR1 SGHTA, CDR2 FQGNSA. Trimming removed 3 bases at V and 2 bases at J, with 11 bases between. The CDR3 is 14 amino acids. CDR3 amino acids: CASSLLLKPYEQYF. CDR3 nucleotides: TGTGCCAGCAGCTTGTTACTTAAACCCTACGAGCAGTACTTC.

The V and J genes are TRBV6-5 and TRBJ1-6; D is unclear. CDR1 MNHEY and CDR2 SVGAGI come from the germline V gene. The CDR3 runs 12 residues. V lost 2 bases and J lost 8, with 4 bases in between. The CDR3, as DNA: TGTGCCAGCAGTTACGGGGATTCACCCCTCCACTTT. Residues: CASSYGDSPLHF.

The chain joins TRBV9 to TRBJ2-3; TRBD2 matches 10 bases. J gave up 5 bases and V 0 bases, and 9 bases lay outside the gene matches. This CDR3 region has 17 residues. The germline V gene encodes CDR1 SGDLS and CDR2 YYNGEE. The DNA of the CDR3 is TGTGCCAGCAGCGTAGACCCGCCTAGCGGGAGTATAGATACGCAGTATTTT. This encodes CASSVDPPSGSIDTQYF.

This clone has only one observation. J is TRBJ2-7 and V is TRBV5-4; 8 bases line up with TRBD1. The CDR3 is 14 amino acids. Germline lookup yields CDR1 SGHNT and CDR2 YYREEE (reference sequence). V dropped 5 bases and J dropped 5; count of bases not matched to a gene: 9. Here the CDR3 DNA reads TGTGCCAGCAGTGGACAGGGTAATTTGGACGAGCAGTACTTC. It translates to CASSGQGNLDEQYF.

The rearrangement links TRBV7-3 to TRBJ2-3; 7 bases agree with TRBD2. The junction had 1 base not matched to a gene; V was cut back by 1 base and J by 9 bases. Germline-derived CDR1 and CDR2 are SGHTA and FQGTGA. This CDR3 is 12 amino acids long. The CDR3 protein is CASSLIGRTQYF. CDR3 DNA sequence: TGTGCCAGCAGCTTAATCGGGAGGACGCAGTATTTT.

The rearrangement uses TRBV2 and TRBJ2-5; D could derive from TRBD1 or TRBD2 (5 bases each). Germline CDR1 is SNHLY and CDR2 is FYNNEI. The CDR3 contains 14 residues. V was clipped by 1 base and J by 2 bases, with 8 bases between them. CDR3 sequence reads: CASSEGGPQETQYF. CDR3 coding DNA: TGTGCCAGCAGTGAAGGGGGACCTCAAGAGACCCAGTACTTC.

The rearrangement links TRBV5-6 to TRBJ2-5; the match to TRBD2 covers 12 bases. The CDR3 is made up of 15 amino acids. Germline V gene lookup returns CDR1 SGHDT and CDR2 YYEEEE. With 3 bases clipped from V and 2 bases from J, the junction kept 2 bases outside the gene matches. The CDR3 spells CASSYGLAGQETQYF. The CDR3 coding sequence is TGTGCCAGCAGCTACGGACTAGCGGGGCAAGAGACCCAGTACTTC.

The table lists this clone with a count of one. CDR3: CAWSLGTSSYNSPLHF. The CDR3 DNA is TGTGCCTGGAGTTTAGGGACGAGCTCCTATAATTCACCCCTCCACTTT. The J gene is TRBJ1-6, the V gene TRBV30, with D perhaps matching TRBD1 (5 bases). Per germline, CDR1 GTSNPN and CDR2 SVGIG (reference sequence). This CDR3 is built from 16 residues. The V and J ends lost 2 bases and 0 bases respectively, with 11 bases between them.